This T cell receptor (beta chain) comes out of a study of shared clonotypes between healthy human individuals. The length of the CDR3 is 14 residues. The V gene's germline CDR1 is LGHNA and CDR2 YNFKEQ. V was cut by 1 base and J by 10 bases, with 14 bases left in between. It was into CD45RA+ naive and CD45RA-negative memory subsets that the CD4+ cells were split. Study-level results: Large depth notwithstanding, sorted-subset sequencing proved incomplete by rarefaction. Clonotype sharing among donors was expected to depend on sequencing depth. Specimens sampled were limited to blood, with tissue repertoires likely differing.

In regard to this clone: The antigen is unknown.

Measured with immunoSEQ multiplex PCR; TCRdb has only the in-frame clones, and not every one. Of approximately 2.1 million clones listed, roughly 93% are singletons. V gene TRBV4-2 combines with J gene TRBJ2-1; D unresolved. Material for sequencing was naive CD4+ T cells from PBMCs. Subset denoted: CD45RA+ positively selected. The clonotype comes from a man between 18 and 35 years old in good health. Some clones in this sample may be carry-over from other donors' samples. This CDR3 is CASSQGGSPPEQFF. The CDR3 nucleotides are TGTGCCAGCAGCCAAGGGGGATCCCCTCCGGAGCAGTTCTTC.